This T cell receptor (beta chain) was sequenced during a study of cytomegalovirus exposure and HLA in healthy donors. TCRdb's table, derived via immunoSEQ multiplex PCR, lists solely in-frame clones and lacks some. The repertoire includes around 300,000 clones, just over 85% of them detected once, and roughly 0.99% sits in the top ten. This CDR3 is built from 16 residues. Germline CDR1 KGHSH, CDR2 LQKENI. V was cut by 4 bases and J by 4 bases, with 20 bases left in between. Sequenced input: PBMCs. The clonotype was recovered from a young woman in good health and CMV-seronegative. V gene TRBV18 combines with J gene TRBJ2-7, with D uncertain. The CDR3 region is CASSHRDRVTSYEQYF. In DNA form, the CDR3 reads TGTGCCAGCTCACACCGTGACCGGGTAACGTCTTACGAGCAGTACTTC. Full variable domain (remainder filled in from reference TRBV18 and TRBJ2-7): NAGVMQNPRHLVRRRGQEARLRCSPMKGHSHVYWYRQLPEEGLKFMVYLQKENIIDESGMPKERFSAEFPKEGPSILRIQQVVRGDSAAYFCASSHRDRVTSYEQYFGPGTRLTVT.